This T cell receptor beta chain originates from a study of human T cells and chemical hapten exposure. Stated time point: patch test 3, about 24 weeks after DPC sensitization. Treatment given: therapeutic diphenylcyclopropenone sensitization with weekly scalp DPC. A word on this clonotype: Its antigen is not identified.

Study-wide findings and caveats: The count of PT1 expanded TCRs correlated positively with patch test score.

CDR3 length: 14 residues. V dropped 7 bases and J dropped 1 base, with 13 bases sitting between them. Germline-derived CDR1 and CDR2 are MDHEN and SYDVKM. TCRdb recomputed calls from the RACE reads with MiXCR, one row per CDR3 protein. The data hold 150,000 to 200,000 distinct CDR3 sequences, with more than 20% observed a single time. The chain is built from TRBV28 and TRBJ1-1, with D unclear. This receptor was taken from a woman in her thirties or forties with alopecia areata. Some clones in this sample may be carry-over from other donors' samples. This material consisted of whole blood, taken in connection with sensitization to the hapten diphenylcyclopropenone (DPC). CDR3 coding DNA: TGTGCCAGCAATGGGGTAGGAGGGAACACTGAAGCTTTCTTT. This sequence encodes CASNGVGGNTEAFF.